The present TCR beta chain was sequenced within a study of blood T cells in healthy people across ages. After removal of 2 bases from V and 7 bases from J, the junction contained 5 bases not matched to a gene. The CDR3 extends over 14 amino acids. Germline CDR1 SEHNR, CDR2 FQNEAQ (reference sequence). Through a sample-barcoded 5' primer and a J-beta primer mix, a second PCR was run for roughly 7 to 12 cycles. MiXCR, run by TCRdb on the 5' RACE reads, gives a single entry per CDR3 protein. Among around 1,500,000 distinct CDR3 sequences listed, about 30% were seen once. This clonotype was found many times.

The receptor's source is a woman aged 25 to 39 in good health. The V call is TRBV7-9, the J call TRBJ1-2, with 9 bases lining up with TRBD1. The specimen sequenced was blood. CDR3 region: CASSLTGQGPGYTF. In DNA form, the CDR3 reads TGTGCCAGCAGCTTAACGGGACAGGGTCCTGGCTACACCTTC.